This is a list of T cell receptor beta chains from one sample in a study of metastatic and nonmetastatic thyroid tumors. TCRdb re-called clones via MiXCR from the PCR reads. Seen here are some 21,000 clones, 15% to 19% observed once, and the top ten hold approximately 18%. Sequences were obtained from blood. These receptors all stem from a female donor with papillary thyroid cancer or a benign thyroid nodule (not recorded which). Some clones in this sample may be carry-over from other donors' samples. Each CDR3 is given with its conserved first and last residue. The D gene is left open where the match is weak. Clone size appears in some rows only: once, few, many, or a class for an expanded clone.

V gene	clone size	J gene	D gene	CDR3 DNA	CDR3 protein
TRBV5-6	NA	TRBJ1-2	NA	TGTGCCAGCAGCTCAAAAGGGACCGAGTACTATGGCTACACCTTC	CASSSKGTEYYGYTF
TRBV7-3	many	TRBJ2-7	TRBD1	TGTGCCAGCAGCCGGTCGGGACAGGGGAATTACGAGCAGTACTTC	CASSRSGQGNYEQYF
TRBV5-5	many	TRBJ1-1	NA	TGTGCCAGCAGCTCCATGGGGAACACTGAAGCTTTCTTT	CASSSMGNTEAFF
TRBV20-1	NA	TRBJ2-1	TRBD2	TGCAGTGCTAGCCCTAGCGGGAGGGCCGGCAATGAGCAGTTCTTC	CSASPSGRAGNEQFF
TRBV11-3	many	TRBJ2-7	TRBD1	TGTGCCAGCAGCTTAGACCACAGGGGTGGCTACGAGCAGTACTTC	CASSLDHRGGYEQYF
TRBV27	NA	TRBJ2-2	TRBD2	TGTGCCAGCAGTTTGCGGGGGGGTTTCACCGGGGAGCTGTTTTTT	CASSLRGGFTGELFF
TRBV7-2	NA	TRBJ1-6	NA	TGTGCCAGCAGCTTAGCGGGAGATTCACCCCTCCACTTT	CASSLAGDSPLHF
TRBV19	many	TRBJ2-3	TRBD2	TGTGCCAGTAGTACCTTCGGGACTAGCGGGGGGGCCACAGATACGCAGTATTTT	CASSTFGTSGGATDTQYF
TRBV20-1	many	TRBJ2-7	TRBD1	TGCAGTGCTAGAGACCCGCTTCAGGACAGGGATGACGAGCAGTACTTC	CSARDPLQDRDDEQYF
TRBV6-1	NA	TRBJ2-7	NA	TGTGCCAGCACCAAAGATGGATCCTACGAGCAGTACTTC	CASTKDGSYEQYF
TRBV5-6	many	TRBJ2-1	NA	TGTGCCAGCAGTTTACTACTCCTGAACTACAATGAGCAGTTCTTC	CASSLLLLNYNEQFF
TRBV3-1	NA	TRBJ2-3	NA	TGTGCCAGCAGCCAAGGACCCCTAGCCACAGATACGCAGTATTTT	CASSQGPLATDTQYF
TRBV27	medium-sized	TRBJ1-1	TRBD1	TGTGCCAGCAGTCGATGGCAGGGGGCCGCTGAAGCTTTCTTT	CASSRWQGAAEAFF
TRBV7-8	many	TRBJ1-6	TRBD1	TGTGCCAGCAGCTTAGCCCAGGGGGCTGGTTCACCCCTCCACTTT	CASSLAQGAGSPLHF
TRBV10-2	many	TRBJ2-1	NA	TGCGCCAGCAGTGAGTGGGGGTCCTACAATGAGCAGTTCTTC	CASSEWGSYNEQFF
TRBV6-5	many	TRBJ2-2	NA	TGTGCCAGCAAGTTTACCGCGTGGCGAGGGGCGAACACCGGGGAGCTGTTTTTT	CASKFTAWRGANTGELFF
TRBV30	many	TRBJ2-3	TRBD1	TGTGCCTGGAGCCGAGGGGGCCGGAACACAGATACGCAGTATTTT	CAWSRGGRNTDTQYF